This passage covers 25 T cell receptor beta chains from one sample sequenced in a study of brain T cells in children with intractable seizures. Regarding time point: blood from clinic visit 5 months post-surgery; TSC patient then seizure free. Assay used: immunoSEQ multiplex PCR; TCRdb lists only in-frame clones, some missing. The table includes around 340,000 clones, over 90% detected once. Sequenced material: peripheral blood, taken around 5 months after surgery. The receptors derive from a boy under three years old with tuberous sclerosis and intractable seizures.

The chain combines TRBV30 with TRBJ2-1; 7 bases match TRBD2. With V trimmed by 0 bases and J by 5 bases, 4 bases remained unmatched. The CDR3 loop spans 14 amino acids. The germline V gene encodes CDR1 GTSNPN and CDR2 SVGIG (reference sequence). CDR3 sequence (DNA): TGTGCCTGGAGTGTGGGGGGGGTAGACAATGAGCAGTTCTTC. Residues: CAWSVGGVDNEQFF.

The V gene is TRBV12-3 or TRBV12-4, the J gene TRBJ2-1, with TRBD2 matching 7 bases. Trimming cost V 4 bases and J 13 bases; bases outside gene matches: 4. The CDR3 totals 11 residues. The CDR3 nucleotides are TGTGCCAGCAGTTCTGGGGGGGTCCAGTTCTTC. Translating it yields CASSSGGVQFF.

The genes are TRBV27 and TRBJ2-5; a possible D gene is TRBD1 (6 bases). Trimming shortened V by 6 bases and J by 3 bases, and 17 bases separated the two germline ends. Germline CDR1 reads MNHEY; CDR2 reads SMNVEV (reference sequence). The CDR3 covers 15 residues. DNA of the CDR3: TGTGCCAGCAGCCCTATCGACAGGAGCAAAGAGACCCAGTACTTC. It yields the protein CASSPIDRSKETQYF.

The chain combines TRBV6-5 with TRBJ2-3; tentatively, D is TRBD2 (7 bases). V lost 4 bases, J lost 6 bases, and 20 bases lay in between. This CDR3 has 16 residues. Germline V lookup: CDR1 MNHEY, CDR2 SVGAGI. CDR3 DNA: TGTGCCAGCAGTTCTAATTTCCGGGGGGCCGCGGATACGCAGTATTTT. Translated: CASSSNFRGAADTQYF.

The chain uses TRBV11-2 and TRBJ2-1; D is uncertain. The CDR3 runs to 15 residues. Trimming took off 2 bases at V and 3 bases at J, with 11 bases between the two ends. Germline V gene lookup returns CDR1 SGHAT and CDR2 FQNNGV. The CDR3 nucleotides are TGTGCCAGCAGCTTAAACGCCGAACACTACAATGAGCAGTTCTTC. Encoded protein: CASSLNAEHYNEQFF.

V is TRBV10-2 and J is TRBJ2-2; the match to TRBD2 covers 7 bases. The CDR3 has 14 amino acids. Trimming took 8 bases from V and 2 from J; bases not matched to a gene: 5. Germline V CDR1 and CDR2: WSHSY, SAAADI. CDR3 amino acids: CASRSGPNTGELFF. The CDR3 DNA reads TGCGCCAGCCGTAGCGGGCCTAACACCGGGGAGCTGTTTTTT.

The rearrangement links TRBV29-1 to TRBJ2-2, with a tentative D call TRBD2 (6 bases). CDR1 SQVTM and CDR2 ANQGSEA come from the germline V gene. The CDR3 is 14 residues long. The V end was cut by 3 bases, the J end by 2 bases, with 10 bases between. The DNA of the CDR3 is TGCAGCGTTGAGGTAGCGGCAAACACCGGGGAGCTGTTTTTT. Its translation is CSVEVAANTGELFF.

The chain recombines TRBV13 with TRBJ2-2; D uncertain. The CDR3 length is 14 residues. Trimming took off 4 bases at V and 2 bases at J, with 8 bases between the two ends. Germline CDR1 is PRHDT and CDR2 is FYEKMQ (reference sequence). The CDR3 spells CASSSTVNTGELFF. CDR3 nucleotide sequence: TGTGCCAGCAGCTCGACGGTAAACACCGGGGAGCTGTTTTTT.

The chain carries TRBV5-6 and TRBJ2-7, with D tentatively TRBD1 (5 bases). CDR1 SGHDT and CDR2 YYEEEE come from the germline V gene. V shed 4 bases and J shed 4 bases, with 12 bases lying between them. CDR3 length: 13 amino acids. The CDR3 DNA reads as TGTGCCAGCAGCACCAAACAGGTTTACGAGCAGTACTTC. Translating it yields CASSTKQVYEQYF.

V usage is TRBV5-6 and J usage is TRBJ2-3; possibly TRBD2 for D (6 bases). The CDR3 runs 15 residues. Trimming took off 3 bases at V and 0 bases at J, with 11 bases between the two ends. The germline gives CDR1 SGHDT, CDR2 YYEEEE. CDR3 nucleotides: TGTGCCAGCAGCTCCGGGACTCTTAGCACAGATACGCAGTATTTT. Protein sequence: CASSSGTLSTDTQYF.

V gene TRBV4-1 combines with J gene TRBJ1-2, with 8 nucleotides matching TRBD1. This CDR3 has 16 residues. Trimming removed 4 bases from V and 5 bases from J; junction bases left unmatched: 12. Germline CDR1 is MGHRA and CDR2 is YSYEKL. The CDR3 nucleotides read TGCGCCAGCAGCCGACTTCAAGCAGGGGGCTATTATGGCTACACCTTC. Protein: CASSRLQAGGYYGYTF.

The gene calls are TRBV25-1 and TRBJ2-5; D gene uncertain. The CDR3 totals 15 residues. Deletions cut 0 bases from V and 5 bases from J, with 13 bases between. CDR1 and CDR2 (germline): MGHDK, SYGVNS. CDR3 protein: CASSEYGGARETQYF. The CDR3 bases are TGTGCCAGCAGTGAATATGGCGGTGCCAGGGAGACCCAGTACTTC.

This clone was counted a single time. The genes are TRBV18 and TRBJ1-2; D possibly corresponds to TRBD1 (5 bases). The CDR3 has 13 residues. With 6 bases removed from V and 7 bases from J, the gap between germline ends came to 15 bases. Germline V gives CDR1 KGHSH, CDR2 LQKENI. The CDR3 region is CASSPDRSGGYTF. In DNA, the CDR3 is TGTGCCAGCTCTCCCGACAGATCGGGTGGCTACACCTTC.

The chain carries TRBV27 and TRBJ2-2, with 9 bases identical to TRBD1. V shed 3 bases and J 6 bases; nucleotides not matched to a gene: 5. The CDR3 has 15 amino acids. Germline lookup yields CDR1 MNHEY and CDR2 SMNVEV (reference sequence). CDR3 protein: CASSFRTGEAGELFF. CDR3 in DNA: TGTGCCAGCAGTTTTAGGACAGGGGAGGCCGGGGAGCTGTTTTTT.

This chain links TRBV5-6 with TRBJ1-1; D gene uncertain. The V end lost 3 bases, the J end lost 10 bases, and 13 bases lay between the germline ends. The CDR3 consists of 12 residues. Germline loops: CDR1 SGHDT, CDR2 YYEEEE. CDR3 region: CASSYNQLGAFF. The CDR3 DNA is TGTGCCAGCAGCTATAACCAATTAGGAGCTTTCTTT.

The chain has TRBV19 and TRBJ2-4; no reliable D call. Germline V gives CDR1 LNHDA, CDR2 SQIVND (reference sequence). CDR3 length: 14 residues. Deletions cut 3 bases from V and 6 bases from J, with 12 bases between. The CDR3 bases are TGTGCCAGTAGTATTAGGCAGACCCTAAACATTCAGTACTTC. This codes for CASSIRQTLNIQYF.

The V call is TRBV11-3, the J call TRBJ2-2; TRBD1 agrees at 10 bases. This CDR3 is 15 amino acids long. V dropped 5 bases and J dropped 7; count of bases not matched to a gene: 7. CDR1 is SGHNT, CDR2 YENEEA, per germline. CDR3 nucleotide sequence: TGTGCCAGCAGCAGCGACAGGGGGCTGATCGGGGAGCTGTTTTTT. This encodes CASSSDRGLIGELFF.

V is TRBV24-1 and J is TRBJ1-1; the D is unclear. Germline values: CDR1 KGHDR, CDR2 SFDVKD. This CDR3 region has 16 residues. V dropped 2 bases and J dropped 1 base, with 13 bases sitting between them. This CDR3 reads CATSDSTRNPNTEAFF. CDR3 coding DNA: TGTGCCACCAGTGATTCCACGAGGAACCCGAACACTGAAGCTTTCTTT.

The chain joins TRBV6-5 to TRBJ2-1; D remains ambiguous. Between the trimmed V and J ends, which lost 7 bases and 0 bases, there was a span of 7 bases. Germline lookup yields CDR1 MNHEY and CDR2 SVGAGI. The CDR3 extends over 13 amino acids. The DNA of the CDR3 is TGTGCCAGCAAGGCCAGCTCCTACAATGAGCAGTTCTTC. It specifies CASKASSYNEQFF.

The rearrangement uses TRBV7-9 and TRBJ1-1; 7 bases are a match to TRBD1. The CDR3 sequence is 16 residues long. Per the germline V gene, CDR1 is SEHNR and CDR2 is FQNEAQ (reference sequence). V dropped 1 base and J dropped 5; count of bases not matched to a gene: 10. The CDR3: CASSLGDRGFVTEAFF. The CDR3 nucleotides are TGTGCCAGCAGCTTAGGGGACAGAGGCTTCGTGACTGAAGCTTTCTTT.

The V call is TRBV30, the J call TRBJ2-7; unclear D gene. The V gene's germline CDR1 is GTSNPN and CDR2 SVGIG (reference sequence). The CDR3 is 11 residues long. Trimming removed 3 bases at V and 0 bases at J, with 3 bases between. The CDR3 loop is CAWRVSYEQYF. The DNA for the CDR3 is TGTGCCTGGAGGGTCTCCTACGAGCAGTACTTC.

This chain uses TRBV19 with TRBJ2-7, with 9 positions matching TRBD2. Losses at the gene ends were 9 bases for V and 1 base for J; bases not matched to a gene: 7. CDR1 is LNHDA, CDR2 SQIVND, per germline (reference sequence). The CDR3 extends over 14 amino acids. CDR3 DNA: TGTGCCAGCAAAGACCTAGCGGGATCCTACGAGCAGTACTTC. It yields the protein CASKDLAGSYEQYF.

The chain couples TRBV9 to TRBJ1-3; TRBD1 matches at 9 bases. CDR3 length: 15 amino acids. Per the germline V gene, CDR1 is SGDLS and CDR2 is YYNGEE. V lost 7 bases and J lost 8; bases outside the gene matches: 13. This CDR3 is CASSMGQGRVDTIYF. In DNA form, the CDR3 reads TGTGCCAGCTCTATGGGACAGGGCAGGGTGGACACCATATATTTT.

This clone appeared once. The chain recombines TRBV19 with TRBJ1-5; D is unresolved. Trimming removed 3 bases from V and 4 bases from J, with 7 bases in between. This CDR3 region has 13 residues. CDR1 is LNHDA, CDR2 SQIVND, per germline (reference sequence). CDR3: CASSIYRNQPQHF. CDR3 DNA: TGTGCCAGTAGTATTTACAGAAATCAGCCCCAGCATTTT.

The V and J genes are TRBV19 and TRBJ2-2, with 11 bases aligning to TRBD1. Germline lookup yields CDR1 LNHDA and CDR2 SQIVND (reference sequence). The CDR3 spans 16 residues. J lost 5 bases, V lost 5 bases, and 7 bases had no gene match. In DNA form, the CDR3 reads TGTGCCAGTAGTTTCGGACAGGGGGCGCGAACCGGGGAGCTGTTTTTT. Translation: CASSFGQGARTGELFF.